This T cell receptor beta chain was sequenced during a study of Graves' ophthalmopathy and Graves' hyperthyroidism. Amplification of the TCR beta CDR3 regions used RNA transcripts (as template). HTBI primers were used in a first-round RT-PCR, which preceded a second-round multiplex PCR. TCRdb used MiXCR to reprocess the multiplex PCR reads, holding one entry per CDR3 protein. This table holds approximately 150,000 distinct CDR3 sequences, around two fifths found once. Trimming at V came to 7 bases and at J to 5 bases, leaving 7 bases not matched to a gene. Germline assignment: CDR1 MDHEN and CDR2 SYDVKM. This CDR3 contains 13 residues. This clonotype was counted ten times or more.

This rearrangement joins TRBV28 to TRBJ2-5; 7 bases match TRBD2. The sequencing input was peripheral blood. The sequence came from a man younger than 40 with Graves' ophthalmopathy. The CDR3 spells CASTGGRGETQYF. DNA for the CDR3: TGTGCCAGCACCGGCGGGAGAGGGGAGACCCAGTACTTC.